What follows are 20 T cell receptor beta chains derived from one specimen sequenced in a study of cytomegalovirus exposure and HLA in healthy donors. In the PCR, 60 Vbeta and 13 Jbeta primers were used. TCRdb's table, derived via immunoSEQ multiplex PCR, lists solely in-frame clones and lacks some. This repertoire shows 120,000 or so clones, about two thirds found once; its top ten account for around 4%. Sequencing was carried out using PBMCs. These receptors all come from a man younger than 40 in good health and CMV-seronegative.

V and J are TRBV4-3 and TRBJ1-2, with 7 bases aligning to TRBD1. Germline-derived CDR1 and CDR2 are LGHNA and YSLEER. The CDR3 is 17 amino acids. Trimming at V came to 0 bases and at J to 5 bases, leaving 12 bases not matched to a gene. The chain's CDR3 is CASSQEGQPDRIYGYTF. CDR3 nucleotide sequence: TGCGCCAGCAGCCAAGAGGGACAGCCCGACCGAATATATGGCTACACCTTC.

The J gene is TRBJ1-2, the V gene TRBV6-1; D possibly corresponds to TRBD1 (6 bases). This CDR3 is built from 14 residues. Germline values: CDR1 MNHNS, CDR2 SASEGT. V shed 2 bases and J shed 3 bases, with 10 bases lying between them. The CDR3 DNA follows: TGTGCCAGCAGTGAACAGGGGAGGGACTATGGCTACACCTTC. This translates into CASSEQGRDYGYTF.

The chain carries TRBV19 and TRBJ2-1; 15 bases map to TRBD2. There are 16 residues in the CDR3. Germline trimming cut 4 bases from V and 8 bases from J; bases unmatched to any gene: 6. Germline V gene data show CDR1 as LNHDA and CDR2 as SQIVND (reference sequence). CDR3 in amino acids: CASSSGLAGGFHEQFF. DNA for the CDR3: TGTGCCAGTAGTAGCGGACTAGCGGGGGGGTTCCATGAGCAGTTCTTC.

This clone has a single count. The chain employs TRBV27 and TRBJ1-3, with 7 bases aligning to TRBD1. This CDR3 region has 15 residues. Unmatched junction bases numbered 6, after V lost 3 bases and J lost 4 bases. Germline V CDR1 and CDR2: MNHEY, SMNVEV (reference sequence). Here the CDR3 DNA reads TGTGCCAGCAGTTTGACAGGGTTGTCGGGAAACACCATATATTTT. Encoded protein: CASSLTGLSGNTIYF.

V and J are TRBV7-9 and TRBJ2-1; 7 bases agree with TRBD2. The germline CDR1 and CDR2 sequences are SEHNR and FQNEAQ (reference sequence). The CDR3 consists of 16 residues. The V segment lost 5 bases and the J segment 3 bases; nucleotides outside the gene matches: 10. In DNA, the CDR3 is TGTGCCAGCAGCCTAAAGCGGGGATTTTTCTACAATGAGCAGTTCTTC. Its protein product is CASSLKRGFFYNEQFF.

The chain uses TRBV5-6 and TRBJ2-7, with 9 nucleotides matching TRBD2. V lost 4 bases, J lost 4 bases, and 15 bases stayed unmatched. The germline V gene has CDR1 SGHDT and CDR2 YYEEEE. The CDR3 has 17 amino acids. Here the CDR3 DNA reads TGTGCCAGCAGCCCCCAACCAGGGCTAGCGGGGAGGTACGAGCAGTACTTC. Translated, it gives CASSPQPGLAGRYEQYF.

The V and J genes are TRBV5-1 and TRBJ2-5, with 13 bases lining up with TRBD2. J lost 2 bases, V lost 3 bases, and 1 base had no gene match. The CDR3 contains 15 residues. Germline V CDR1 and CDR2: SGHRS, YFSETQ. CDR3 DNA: TGCGCCAGCAGCTGGACTAGCGGGGGACAAGAGACCCAGTACTTC. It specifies CASSWTSGGQETQYF.

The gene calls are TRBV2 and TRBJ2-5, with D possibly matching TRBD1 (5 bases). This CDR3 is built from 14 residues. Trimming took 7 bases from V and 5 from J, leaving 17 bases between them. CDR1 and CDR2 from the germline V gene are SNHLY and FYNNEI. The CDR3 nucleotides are TGTGCCAGCAAGGGGTGGAGACCGAGGGAGACCCAGTACTTC. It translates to CASKGWRPRETQYF.

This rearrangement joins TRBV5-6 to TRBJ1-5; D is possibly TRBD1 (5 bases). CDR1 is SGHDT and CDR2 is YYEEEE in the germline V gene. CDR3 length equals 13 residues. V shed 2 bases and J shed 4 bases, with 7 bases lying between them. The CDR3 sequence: CASSLGDNQPQHF. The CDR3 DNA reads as TGTGCCAGCAGCTTAGGGGATAATCAGCCCCAGCATTTT.

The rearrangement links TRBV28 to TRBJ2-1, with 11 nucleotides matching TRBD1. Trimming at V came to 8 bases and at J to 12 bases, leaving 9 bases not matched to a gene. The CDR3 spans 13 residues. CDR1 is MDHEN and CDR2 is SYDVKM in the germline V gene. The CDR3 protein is CASEDRGRVGQFF. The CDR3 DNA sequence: TGTGCCAGCGAGGACAGGGGGCGAGTTGGGCAGTTCTTC.

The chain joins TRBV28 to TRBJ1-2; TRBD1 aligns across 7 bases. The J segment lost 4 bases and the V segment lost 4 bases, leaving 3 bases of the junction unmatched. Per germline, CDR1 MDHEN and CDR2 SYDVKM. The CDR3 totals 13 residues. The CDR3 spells CASSSYRGYGYTF. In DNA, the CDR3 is TGTGCCAGCAGTTCCTACAGGGGCTATGGCTACACCTTC.

Written as DNA, the CDR3 is TGTGCCAGCAGTTACATCCAGGAGGGGAACACCATATATTTT. This codes for CASSYIQEGNTIYF. The V and J genes are TRBV6-5 and TRBJ1-3; D perhaps matches TRBD1 (5 bases). V was shortened by 2 bases and J by 7 bases, with 12 bases between the two germline ends. Germline V lookup: CDR1 MNHEY, CDR2 SVGAGI. The CDR3 totals 14 residues.

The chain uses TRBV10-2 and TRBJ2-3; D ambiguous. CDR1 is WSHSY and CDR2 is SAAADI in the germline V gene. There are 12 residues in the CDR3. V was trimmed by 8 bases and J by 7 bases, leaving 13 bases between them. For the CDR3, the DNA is TGCGCCAGCTCCTTCGACATACATACGCAGTATTTT. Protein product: CASSFDIHTQYF.

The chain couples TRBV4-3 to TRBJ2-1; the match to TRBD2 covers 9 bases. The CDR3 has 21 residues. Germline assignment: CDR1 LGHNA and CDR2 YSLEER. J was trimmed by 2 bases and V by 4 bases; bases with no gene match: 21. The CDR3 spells CASSRLTGTSSRSRPYNEQFF. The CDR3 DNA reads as TGCGCCAGCAGCCGATTAACCGGGACTAGCTCCAGATCCCGCCCCTACAATGAGCAGTTCTTC.

This CDR3 reads CASGTGGSSNYGYTF. Here the CDR3 DNA reads TGTGCCTCGGGGACAGGGGGAAGTTCTAACTATGGCTACACCTTC. V and J are TRBV2 and TRBJ1-2, with TRBD1 identical over 11 bases. CDR1 and CDR2 from the germline V gene are SNHLY and FYNNEI. J was trimmed by 0 bases and V by 11 bases; bases with no gene match: 8. The CDR3 covers 15 residues.

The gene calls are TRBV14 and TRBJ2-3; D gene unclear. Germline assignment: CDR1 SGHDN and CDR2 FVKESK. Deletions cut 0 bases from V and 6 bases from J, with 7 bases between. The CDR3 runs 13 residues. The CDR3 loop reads CASSQDPGDTQYF. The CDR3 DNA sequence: TGTGCCAGCAGCCAAGATCCGGGTGATACGCAGTATTTT.

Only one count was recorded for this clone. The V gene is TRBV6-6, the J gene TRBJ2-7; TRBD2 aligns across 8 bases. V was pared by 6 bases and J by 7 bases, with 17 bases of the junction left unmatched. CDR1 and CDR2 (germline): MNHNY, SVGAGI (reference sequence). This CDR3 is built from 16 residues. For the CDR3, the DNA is TGTGCCAGCAGATCCCTCCCCCCCGGGGGGGCTCGAGAGCAGTACTTC. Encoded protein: CASRSLPPGGAREQYF.

The DNA for the CDR3 is TGTGCCAGTAGTATTCGTAGCGGGGGGGCAGATACGCAGTATTTT. It is translated as CASSIRSGGADTQYF. The rearrangement uses TRBV19 and TRBJ2-3; 11 positions agree with TRBD2. This CDR3 has 15 amino acids. Germline lookup yields CDR1 LNHDA and CDR2 SQIVND (reference sequence). Germline trimming cut 3 bases from V and 4 bases from J; bases unmatched to any gene: 3.

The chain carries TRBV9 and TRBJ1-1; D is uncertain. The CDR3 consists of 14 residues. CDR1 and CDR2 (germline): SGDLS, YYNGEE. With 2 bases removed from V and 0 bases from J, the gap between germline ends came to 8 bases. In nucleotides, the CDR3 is TGTGCCAGCAGCGTTAACGCAGTGAACACTGAAGCTTTCTTT. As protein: CASSVNAVNTEAFF.

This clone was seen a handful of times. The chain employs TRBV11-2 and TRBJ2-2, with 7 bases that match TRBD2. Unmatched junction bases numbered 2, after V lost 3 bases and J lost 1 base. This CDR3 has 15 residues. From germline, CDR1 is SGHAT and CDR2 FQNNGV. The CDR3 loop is CASSFAGVNTGELFF. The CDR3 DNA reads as TGTGCCAGCAGCTTTGCGGGGGTGAACACCGGGGAGCTGTTTTTT.